The following is a TCR beta chain sequence with its context. Trimming removed 5 bases at V and 0 bases at J, with 14 bases between. Germline V gives CDR1 MNHEY, CDR2 SMNVEV (reference sequence). The CDR3 has 17 residues. These data originate in a study of blood T cell repertoires in COVID-19. As for the study in general: Material from acute and convalescent COVID-19 was sourced from the United States, Italy and Spain. T cells, B-cell-depleted T cells, or PBMCs provided the cDNA or gDNA that served as material.

As processed by the authors: Amplification of reference gene primers was used by the study to estimate nucleated cell counts. Profiled with immunoSEQ multiplex PCR; TCRdb holds only in-frame clones, not every one. The V and J calls and clone size come from that table; D and trimming were worked out from the DNA. The repertoire consists of fewer than 350,000 clones, with around 85% occurring once and the leading ten covering over 3.5%. The chain links TRBV27 to TRBJ2-6; D is possibly TRBD2 (5 bases). The sequenced material came from peripheral blood. This clonotype originated in a woman aged 50 to 60 with active or convalescent COVID-19. CDR3 loop: CASSTPRDSSGANVLTF. The CDR3 DNA sequence: TGTGCCAGCAGTACCCCGAGGGATAGCTCTGGGGCCAACGTCCTGACTTTC.